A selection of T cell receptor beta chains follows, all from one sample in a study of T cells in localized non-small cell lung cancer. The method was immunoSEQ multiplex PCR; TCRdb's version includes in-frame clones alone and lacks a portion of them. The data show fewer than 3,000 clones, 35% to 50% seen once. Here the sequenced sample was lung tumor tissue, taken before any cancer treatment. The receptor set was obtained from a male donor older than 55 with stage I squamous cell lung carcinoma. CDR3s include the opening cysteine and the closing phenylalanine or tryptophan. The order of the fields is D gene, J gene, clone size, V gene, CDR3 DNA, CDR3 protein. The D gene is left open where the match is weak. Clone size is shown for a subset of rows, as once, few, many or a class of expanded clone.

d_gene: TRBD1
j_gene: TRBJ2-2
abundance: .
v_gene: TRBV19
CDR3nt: TGTGCCAGTAGTTCGCCCGACAGGGTAGGCGGGGAGCTGTTTTTT
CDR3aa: CASSSPDRVGGELFF

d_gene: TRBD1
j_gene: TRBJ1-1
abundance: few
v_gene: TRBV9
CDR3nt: TGTGCCAGCAGCTCCGACAGGGGGTTTACTGAAGCTTTCTTT
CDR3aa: CASSSDRGFTEAFF

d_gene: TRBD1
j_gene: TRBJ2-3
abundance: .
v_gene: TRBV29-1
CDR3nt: TGCAGCGCCATACAGGGGAGCGCAGATACGCAGTATTTT
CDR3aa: CSAIQGSADTQYF

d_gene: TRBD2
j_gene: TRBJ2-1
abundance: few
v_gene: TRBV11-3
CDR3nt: TGTGCCAGCAGCCCCCGGGAGGGGGGCGCTGAGCAGTTCTTC
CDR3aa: CASSPREGGAEQFF

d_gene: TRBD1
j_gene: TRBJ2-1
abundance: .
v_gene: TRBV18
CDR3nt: TGTGCCAGCTCACCCGACAGGGTCAATGAGCAGTTCTTC
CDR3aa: CASSPDRVNEQFF

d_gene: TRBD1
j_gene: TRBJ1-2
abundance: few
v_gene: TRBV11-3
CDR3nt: TGTGCCAGCAGCTTAGTAGGGACAGGGAACTATGGCTACACCTTC
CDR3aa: CASSLVGTGNYGYTF

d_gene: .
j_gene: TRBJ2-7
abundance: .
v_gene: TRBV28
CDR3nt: TGTGCCAGCAGTTTGTTTAGGGACGAGCAGTACTTC
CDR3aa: CASSLFRDEQYF

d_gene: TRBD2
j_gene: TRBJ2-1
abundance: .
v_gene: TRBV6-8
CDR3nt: TGTGCCAGCAGCAAGACTAGCGAGAACTACAATGAGCAGTTCTTC
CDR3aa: CASSKTSENYNEQFF

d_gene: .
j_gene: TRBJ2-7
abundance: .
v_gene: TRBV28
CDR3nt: TGTGCCAGCATTGATCAGCGGGTGAATGAGGCGAACTACGAGCAGTACTTC
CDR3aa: CASIDQRVNEANYEQYF

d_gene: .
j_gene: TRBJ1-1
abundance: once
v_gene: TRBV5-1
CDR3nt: TGCGCCAGCAGCTTGCTTCCTGGGGCCCCGAACACTGAAGCTTTCTTT
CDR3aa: CASSLLPGAPNTEAFF

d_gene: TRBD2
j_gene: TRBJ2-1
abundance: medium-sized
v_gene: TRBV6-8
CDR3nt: TGTGCCAGCAGTTACGTACCGACTAGCGGGTACAATGAGCAGTTCTTC
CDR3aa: CASSYVPTSGYNEQFF

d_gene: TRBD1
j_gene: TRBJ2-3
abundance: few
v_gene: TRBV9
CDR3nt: TGTGCCAGCAGCGTACACGGACAGGGCAAGGATACGCAGTATTTT
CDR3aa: CASSVHGQGKDTQYF

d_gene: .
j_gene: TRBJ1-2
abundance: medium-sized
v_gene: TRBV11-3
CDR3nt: TGTGCCAGCAGCCCACTTGGGGCGAGTAACTATGGCTACACCTTC
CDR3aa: CASSPLGASNYGYTF

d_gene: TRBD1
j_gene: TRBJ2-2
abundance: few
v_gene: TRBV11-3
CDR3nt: TGTGCCAGCAGCTTCCGGGACAGGAACACCGGGGAGCTGTTTTTT
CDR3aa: CASSFRDRNTGELFF

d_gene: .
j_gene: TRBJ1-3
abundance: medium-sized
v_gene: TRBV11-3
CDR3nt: TGTGCCAGCAGCCTAAAGACGGCGAATTCGGGAAACACCATATATTTT
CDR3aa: CASSLKTANSGNTIYF

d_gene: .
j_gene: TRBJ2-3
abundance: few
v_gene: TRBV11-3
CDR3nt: TGTGCCAGCAGCCAAAGATGGGGGGGCCATCTGGCAGATACGCAGTATTTT
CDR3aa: CASSQRWGGHLADTQYF

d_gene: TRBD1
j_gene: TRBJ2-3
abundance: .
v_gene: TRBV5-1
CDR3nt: TGCGCCAGCAGCTTGGCCAACAGGGGAGACGGCGATACGCAGTATTTT
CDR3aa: CASSLANRGDGDTQYF

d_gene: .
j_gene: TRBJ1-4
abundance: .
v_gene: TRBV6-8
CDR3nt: TGTGCCAGCAGTTACAGGGCCCCTAATGAAAAACTGTTTTTT
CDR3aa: CASSYRAPNEKLFF

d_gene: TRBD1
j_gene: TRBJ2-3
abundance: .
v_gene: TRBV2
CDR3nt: TGTACCAGCAGTTCGGACAGGGGGCGAAGAGATACGCAGTATTTT
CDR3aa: CTSSSDRGRRDTQYF

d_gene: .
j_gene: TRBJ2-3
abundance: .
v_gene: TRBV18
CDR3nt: TGTGCCAGCTCACCACGGACAGGCACAGATACGCAGTATTTT
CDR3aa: CASSPRTGTDTQYF

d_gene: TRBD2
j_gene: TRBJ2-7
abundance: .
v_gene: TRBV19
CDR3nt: TGTGCCAGTAGTCTCGGGACTAGCGGGAGATTATACGAGCAGTACTTC
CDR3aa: CASSLGTSGRLYEQYF

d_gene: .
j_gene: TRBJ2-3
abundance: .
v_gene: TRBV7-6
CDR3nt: TGTGCCAGCAGCCAAAGAAGCGGATATAGCACAGATACGCAGTATTTT
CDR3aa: CASSQRSGYSTDTQYF

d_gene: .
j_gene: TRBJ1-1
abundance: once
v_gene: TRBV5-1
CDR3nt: TGCGCCAGCAGCTTGGCCGGGACGCCTGACACTGAAGCTTTCTTT
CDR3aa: CASSLAGTPDTEAFF

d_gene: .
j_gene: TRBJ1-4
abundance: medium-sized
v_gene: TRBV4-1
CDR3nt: TGCGCCAGCAGCCAAGAAGGGGCAACTAATGAAAAACTGTTTTTT
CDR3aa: CASSQEGATNEKLFF

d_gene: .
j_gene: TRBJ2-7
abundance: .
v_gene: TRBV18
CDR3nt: TGTGCCAGCTCACCACTGAGTGGACGTGGGAGTGAGCAGTACTTC
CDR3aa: CASSPLSGRGSEQYF

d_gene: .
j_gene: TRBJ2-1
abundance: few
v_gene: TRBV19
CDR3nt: TGTGCCAGTAGTATTGGCCCGGTGTCGAGCTCCTACAATGAGCAGTTCTTC
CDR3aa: CASSIGPVSSSYNEQFF

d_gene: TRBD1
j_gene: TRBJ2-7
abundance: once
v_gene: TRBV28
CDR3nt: TGTGCCAGCAGTTTAGGGGGGACAGGGGGCAACGAGCAGTACTTC
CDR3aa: CASSLGGTGGNEQYF